These 15 T cell receptor beta chains were all obtained from the same sample, sequenced in a study of identical twins. TCRdb reanalysed the 5' RACE reads using MiXCR and keeps one entry per CDR3 protein. The repertoire has hundreds of thousands of distinct CDR3 sequences, about 20% of them found once; the top ten carry approximately 4.3%. These sequences were also reported in another study, on T cells expressing NK-cell markers.

The sample comprised PBMCs. The receptor source for this set is a young woman in good health.

J is TRBJ2-1 and V is TRBV5-1; 10 bases align to TRBD2. J was trimmed by 1 base and V by 4 bases; bases with no gene match: 8. The CDR3 consists of 17 residues. The germline gives CDR1 SGHRS, CDR2 YFSETQ. CDR3: CASSISGRGWSYNEQFF. In nucleotides, the CDR3 is TGCGCCAGCAGCATAAGCGGGAGGGGTTGGTCCTACAATGAGCAGTTCTTC.

The chain has TRBV12-3 or TRBV12-4 and TRBJ2-2; TRBD2 matches at 13 bases. The J segment lost 6 bases and the V segment lost 6 bases, leaving 10 bases of the junction unmatched. The CDR3 contains 17 residues. The CDR3 reads CASRPLAGGKNAGELFF. The DNA of the CDR3 is TGTGCCAGCAGACCACTAGCGGGAGGGAAAAACGCCGGGGAGCTGTTTTTT.

The rearrangement joins TRBV29-1 to TRBJ2-5; D may be TRBD2 (6 bases). The CDR3 consists of 12 residues. Germline loops: CDR1 SQVTM, CDR2 ANQGSEA. V was shortened by 5 bases and J by 4 bases, with 11 bases between the two germline ends. CDR3 in amino acids: CSVREPRETQYF. In DNA, the CDR3 is TGCAGCGTTCGGGAGCCCCGAGAGACCCAGTACTTC.

The J gene is TRBJ2-1, the V gene TRBV20-1, with D possibly TRBD2 on 6 matching bases. Germline CDR1 is DFQATT and CDR2 is SNEGSKA (reference sequence). Between the trimmed V and J ends, which lost 3 bases and 10 bases, there was a span of 16 bases. This CDR3 is built from 13 residues. This chain's CDR3 is CSARSTGSGEQFF. The CDR3 coding sequence is TGCAGTGCTAGGAGTACGGGAAGCGGGGAGCAGTTCTTC.

This clonotype was observed many times. The chain links TRBV10-3 to TRBJ1-5, with D perhaps TRBD1 (5 bases). Germline lookup yields CDR1 ENHRY and CDR2 SYGVKD. This CDR3 has 14 residues. V gave up 0 bases and J gave up 7 bases, with 10 bases separating them. CDR3 loop: CAISESGGRQPQHF. The CDR3 DNA is TGTGCCATCAGTGAGTCGGGGGGAAGGCAGCCCCAGCATTTT.

V usage is TRBV5-3 and J usage is TRBJ1-3; no firm D call. TRBV5-3 carries the ORF label, with uncertain function. This CDR3 is 16 amino acids long. V was cut by 8 bases and J by 2 bases, with 20 bases left in between. This CDR3 reads CARGPGMRAAGNTIYF. CDR3 DNA sequence: TGTGCCAGGGGCCCTGGAATGAGGGCGGCTGGAAACACCATATATTTT.

This clonotype was seen ten or more times. V and J are TRBV29-1 and TRBJ2-7; D ambiguous. Germline V gene lookup returns CDR1 SQVTM and CDR2 ANQGSEA. This CDR3 comprises 12 residues. Trimming shortened V by 7 bases and J by 3 bases, and 13 bases separated the two germline ends. CDR3 in DNA: TGCAGCGCCGTTACGACTTACTACGAGCAGTACTTC. This sequence encodes CSAVTTYYEQYF.

At least ten counts were recorded for this clonotype. This sequence joins TRBV4-3 and TRBJ2-1; D may match TRBD1 or TRBD2 (5 bases each). The CDR3 spans 13 residues. Deletions cut 4 bases from V and 6 bases from J, with 10 bases between. In germline, CDR1 is LGHNA, CDR2 YSLEER. CDR3 sequence (DNA): TGCGCCAGCAGCCTGGGGACCGTCAATGAGCAGTTCTTC. This sequence encodes CASSLGTVNEQFF.

V is TRBV9 and J is TRBJ1-2, with TRBD1 matching 7 bases. CDR3 length: 14 residues. The germline V gene encodes CDR1 SGDLS and CDR2 YYNGEE. With 0 bases clipped from V and 7 bases from J, the junction kept 6 bases outside the gene matches. This chain's CDR3 is CASSVEGAGVGYTF. The CDR3 nucleotides are TGTGCCAGCAGCGTAGAGGGGGCGGGGGTTGGCTACACCTTC.

This clonotype was seen a handful of times. J is TRBJ2-4 and V is TRBV7-8; 9 positions agree with TRBD2. V lost 0 bases to trimming and J lost 5 bases; unmatched junction nucleotides: 8. The CDR3 sequence is 17 residues long. The germline CDR1 and CDR2 sequences are SGHVS and FQNEAQ. The CDR3 DNA reads as TGTGCCAGCAGCTTAGCGCGGGCGGGGGGGAGCCAAAACATTCAGTACTTC. It codes for CASSLARAGGSQNIQYF.

This chain uses TRBV20-1 with TRBJ2-7, with TRBD2 matching over 7 bases. CDR1 is DFQATT and CDR2 is SNEGSKA in the germline V gene (reference sequence). The V gene end was trimmed by 7 bases and the J gene end by 2 bases; junction bases not matched to a gene: 8. This CDR3 spans 13 amino acids. CDR3 in DNA: TGCAGTGGAGGCGGGAGCCGAGCCTACGAGCAGTACTTC. This translates into CSGGGSRAYEQYF.

This chain connects TRBV7-8 to TRBJ2-1; tentatively, D is TRBD1 or TRBD2 (5 bases each). The CDR3 consists of 12 residues. V gave up 6 bases and J gave up 5 bases, with 8 bases separating them. The germline V gene has CDR1 SGHVS and CDR2 FQNEAQ. CDR3 bases: TGTGCCAGCAGGGGACGGGACAATGAGCAGTTCTTC. Encoded protein: CASRGRDNEQFF.

This clonotype was picked up a small number of times. J is TRBJ1-4 and V is TRBV6-5; D is unclear. This CDR3 region has 14 residues. The ends were cut back, 3 bases at V and 8 bases at J, with 13 bases in the middle. Germline V gene data show CDR1 as MNHEY and CDR2 as SVGAGI. As DNA, the CDR3 is TGTGCCAGCAGTTATAGGACGGAAAGCGAAAAACTGTTTTTT. Translating gives CASSYRTESEKLFF.

The count of this clonotype is one. DNA of the CDR3: TGTGCCAGCTCCGGGTCGTGGGGAAACATTCAGTACTTC. Translation: CASSGSWGNIQYF. This chain uses TRBV6-2 or TRBV6-3 with TRBJ2-4, with D hard to call. CDR1 and CDR2 from the germline V gene are MNHEY and SVGEGT. The CDR3 runs 13 residues. V was cut by 8 bases and J by 6 bases, with 14 bases left in between.

The chain has TRBV12-5 and TRBJ1-6, with a weak D call TRBD1 (6 bases). Looked up from germline, CDR1 is LGHNT and CDR2 is FRNRAP. This CDR3 region has 15 residues. Trimming left V 6 bases short and J 11 bases short, with 20 bases between. Written as DNA, the CDR3 is TGTGCTAGTGGCGCCGGGTACAGGGAGGACCCACCCCTCCACTTT. It translates to CASGAGYREDPPLHF.